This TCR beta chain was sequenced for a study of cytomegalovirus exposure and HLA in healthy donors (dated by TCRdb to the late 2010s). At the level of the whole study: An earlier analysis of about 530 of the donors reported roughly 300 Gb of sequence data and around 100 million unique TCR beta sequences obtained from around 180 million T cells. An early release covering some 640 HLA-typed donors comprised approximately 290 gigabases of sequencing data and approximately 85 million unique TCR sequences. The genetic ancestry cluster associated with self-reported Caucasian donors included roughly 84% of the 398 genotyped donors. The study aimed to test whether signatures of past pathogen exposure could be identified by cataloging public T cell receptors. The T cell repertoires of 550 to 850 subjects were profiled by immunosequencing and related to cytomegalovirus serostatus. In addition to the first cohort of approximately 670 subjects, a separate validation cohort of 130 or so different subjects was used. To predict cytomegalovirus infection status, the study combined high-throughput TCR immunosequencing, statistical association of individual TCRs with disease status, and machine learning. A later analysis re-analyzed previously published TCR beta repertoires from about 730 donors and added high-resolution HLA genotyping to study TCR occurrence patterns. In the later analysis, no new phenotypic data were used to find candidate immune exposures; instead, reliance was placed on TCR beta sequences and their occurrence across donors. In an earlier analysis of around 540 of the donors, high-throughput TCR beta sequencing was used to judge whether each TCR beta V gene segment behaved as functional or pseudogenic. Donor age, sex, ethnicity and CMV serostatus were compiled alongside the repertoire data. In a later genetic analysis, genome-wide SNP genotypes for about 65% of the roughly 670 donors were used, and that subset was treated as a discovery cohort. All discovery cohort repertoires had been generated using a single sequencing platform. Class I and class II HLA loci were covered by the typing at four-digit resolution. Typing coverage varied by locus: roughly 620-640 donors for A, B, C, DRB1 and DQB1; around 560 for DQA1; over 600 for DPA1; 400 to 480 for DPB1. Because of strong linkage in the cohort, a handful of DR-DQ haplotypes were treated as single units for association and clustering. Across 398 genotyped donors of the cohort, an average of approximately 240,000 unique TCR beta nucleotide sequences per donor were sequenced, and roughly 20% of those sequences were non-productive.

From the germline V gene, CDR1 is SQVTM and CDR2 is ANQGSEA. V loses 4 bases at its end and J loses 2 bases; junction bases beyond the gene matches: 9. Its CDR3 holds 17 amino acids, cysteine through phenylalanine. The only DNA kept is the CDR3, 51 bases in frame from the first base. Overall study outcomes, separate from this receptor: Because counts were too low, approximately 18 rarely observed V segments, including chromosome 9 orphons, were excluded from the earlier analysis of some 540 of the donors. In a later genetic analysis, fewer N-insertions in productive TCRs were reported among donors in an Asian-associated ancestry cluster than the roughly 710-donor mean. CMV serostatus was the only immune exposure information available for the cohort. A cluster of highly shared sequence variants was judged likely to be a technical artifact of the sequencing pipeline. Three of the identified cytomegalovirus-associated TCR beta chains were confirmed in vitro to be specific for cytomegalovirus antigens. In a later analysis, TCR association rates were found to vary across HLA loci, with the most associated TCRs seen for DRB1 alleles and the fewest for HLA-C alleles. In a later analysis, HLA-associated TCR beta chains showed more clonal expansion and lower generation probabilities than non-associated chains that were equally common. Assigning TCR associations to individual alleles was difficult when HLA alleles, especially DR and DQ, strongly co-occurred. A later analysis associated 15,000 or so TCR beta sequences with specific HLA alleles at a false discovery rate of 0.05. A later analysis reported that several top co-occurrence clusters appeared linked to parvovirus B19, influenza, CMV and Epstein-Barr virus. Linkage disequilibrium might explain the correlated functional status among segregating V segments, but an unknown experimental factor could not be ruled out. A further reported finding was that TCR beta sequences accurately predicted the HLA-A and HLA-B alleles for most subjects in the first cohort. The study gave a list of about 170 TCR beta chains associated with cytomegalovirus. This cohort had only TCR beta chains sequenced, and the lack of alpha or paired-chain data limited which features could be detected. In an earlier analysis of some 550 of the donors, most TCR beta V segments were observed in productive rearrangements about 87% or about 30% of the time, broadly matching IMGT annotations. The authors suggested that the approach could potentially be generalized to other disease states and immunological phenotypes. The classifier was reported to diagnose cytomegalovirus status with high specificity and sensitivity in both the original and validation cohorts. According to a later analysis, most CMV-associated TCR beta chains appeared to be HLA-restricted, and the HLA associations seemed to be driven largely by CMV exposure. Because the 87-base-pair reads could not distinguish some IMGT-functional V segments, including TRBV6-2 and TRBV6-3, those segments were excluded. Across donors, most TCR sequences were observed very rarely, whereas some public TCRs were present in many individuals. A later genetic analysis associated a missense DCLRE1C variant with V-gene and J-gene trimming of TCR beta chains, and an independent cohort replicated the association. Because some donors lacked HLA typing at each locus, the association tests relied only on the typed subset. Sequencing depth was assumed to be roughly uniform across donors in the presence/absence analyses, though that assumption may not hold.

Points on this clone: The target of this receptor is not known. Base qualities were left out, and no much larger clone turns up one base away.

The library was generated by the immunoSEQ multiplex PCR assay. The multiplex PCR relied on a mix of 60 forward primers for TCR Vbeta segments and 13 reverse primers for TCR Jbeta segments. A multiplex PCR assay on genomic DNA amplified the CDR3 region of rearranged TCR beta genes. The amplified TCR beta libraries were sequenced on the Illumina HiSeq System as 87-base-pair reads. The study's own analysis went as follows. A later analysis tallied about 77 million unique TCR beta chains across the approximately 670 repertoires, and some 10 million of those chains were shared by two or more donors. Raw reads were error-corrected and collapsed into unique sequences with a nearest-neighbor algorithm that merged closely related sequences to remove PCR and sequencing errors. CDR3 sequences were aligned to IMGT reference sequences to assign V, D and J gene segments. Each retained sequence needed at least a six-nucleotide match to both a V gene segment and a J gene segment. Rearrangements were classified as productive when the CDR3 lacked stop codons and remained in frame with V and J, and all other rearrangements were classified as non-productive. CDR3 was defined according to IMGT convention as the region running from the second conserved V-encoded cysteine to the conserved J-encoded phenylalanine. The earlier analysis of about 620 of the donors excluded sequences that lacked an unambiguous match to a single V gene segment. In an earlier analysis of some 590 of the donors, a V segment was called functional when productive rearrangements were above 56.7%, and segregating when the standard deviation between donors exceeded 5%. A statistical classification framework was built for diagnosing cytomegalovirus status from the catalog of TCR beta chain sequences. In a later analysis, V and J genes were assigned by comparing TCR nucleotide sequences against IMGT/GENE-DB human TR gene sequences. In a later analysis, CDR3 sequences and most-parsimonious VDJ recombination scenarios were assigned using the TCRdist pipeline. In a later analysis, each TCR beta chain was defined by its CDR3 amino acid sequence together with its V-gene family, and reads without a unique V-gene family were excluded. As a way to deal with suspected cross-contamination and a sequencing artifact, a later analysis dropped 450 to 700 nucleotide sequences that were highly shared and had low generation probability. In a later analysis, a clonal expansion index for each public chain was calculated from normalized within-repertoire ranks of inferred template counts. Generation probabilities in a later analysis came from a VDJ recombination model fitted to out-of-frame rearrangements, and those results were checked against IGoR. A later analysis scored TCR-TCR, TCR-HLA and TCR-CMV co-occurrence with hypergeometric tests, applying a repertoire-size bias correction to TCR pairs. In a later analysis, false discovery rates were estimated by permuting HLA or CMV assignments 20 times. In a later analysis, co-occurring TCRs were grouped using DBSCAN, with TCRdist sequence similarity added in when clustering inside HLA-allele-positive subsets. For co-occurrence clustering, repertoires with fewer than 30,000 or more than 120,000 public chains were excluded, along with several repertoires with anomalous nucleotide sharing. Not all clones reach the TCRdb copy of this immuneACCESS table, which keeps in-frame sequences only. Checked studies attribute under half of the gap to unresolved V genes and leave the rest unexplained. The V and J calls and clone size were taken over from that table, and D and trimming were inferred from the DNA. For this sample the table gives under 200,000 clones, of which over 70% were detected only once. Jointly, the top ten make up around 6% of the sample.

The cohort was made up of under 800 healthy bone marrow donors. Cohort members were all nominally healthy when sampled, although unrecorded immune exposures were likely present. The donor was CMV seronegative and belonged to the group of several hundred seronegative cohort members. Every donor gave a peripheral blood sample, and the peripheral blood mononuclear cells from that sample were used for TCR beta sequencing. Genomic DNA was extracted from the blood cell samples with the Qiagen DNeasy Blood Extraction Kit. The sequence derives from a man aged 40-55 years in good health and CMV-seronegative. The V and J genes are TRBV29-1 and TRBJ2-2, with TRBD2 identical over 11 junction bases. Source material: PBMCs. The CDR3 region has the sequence CSVGGASGRRNTGELFF. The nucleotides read TGCAGCGTTGGGGGGGCTAGCGGGAGGCGCAACACCGGGGAGCTGTTTTTT.